Shown below are 5 T cell receptor beta chains from a single sample sequenced in a study of shared clonotypes between healthy human individuals. Measured with immunoSEQ multiplex PCR; TCRdb has only the in-frame clones, and not every one. The table has some 2.4 million clones, 93% seen once. Sequences were obtained from naive CD4+ T cells from PBMCs. Subset here: CD45RA+ positively selected. Every receptor here comes from a man aged 18 to 35 in good health. Some clones in this sample may be carry-over from other donors' samples.

The chain joins TRBV7-9 to TRBJ2-7; 8 nucleotides match TRBD2. This CDR3 is 17 amino acids long. With 5 bases clipped from V and 0 bases from J, the junction kept 12 bases outside the gene matches. From germline, CDR1 is SEHNR and CDR2 FQNEAQ (reference sequence). In DNA, the CDR3 is TGTGCCAGCAGCCCTATCCCCCCCGGGACTAGCTCCTACGAGCAGTACTTC. It specifies CASSPIPPGTSSYEQYF.

There are a few counts of this clone. This sequence joins TRBV13 and TRBJ1-4; weak D call: TRBD1 (6 bases). V gave up 2 bases and J gave up 6 bases, with 10 bases separating them. There are 14 residues in the CDR3. Germline V gene sequence: CDR1 PRHDT, CDR2 FYEKMQ (reference sequence). CDR3 DNA sequence: TGTGCCAGCAGCTTACGGGGGCTGGATGAAAAACTGTTTTTT. Translation gives CASSLRGLDEKLFF.

Turning to this clone: A junction boundary mismatches the germline segment, possibly from a read error. The V gene is TRBV11-2, the J gene TRBJ1-5; D may be TRBD1 (5 bases). CDR3 length: 14 residues. The germline gives CDR1 SGHAT, CDR2 FQNNGV. DNA of the CDR3: TGTGCCAGCAGTTTAGATCGTACAGGTCAGCCCCAGCATTTT. Encoded protein: CASSLDRTGQPQHF.

A word on this clone: The sample has other DNA sequences that encode this CDR3 too. The chain employs TRBV28 and TRBJ1-4, with 8 bases aligning to TRBD1. The CDR3 has 14 amino acids. Germline V gene sequence: CDR1 MDHEN, CDR2 SYDVKM. Germline trimming cut 7 bases from V and 4 bases from J; bases unmatched to any gene: 5. CDR3 region: CASNEQGGNEKLFF. CDR3 nucleotides: TGTGCCAGCAACGAACAGGGGGGTAATGAAAAACTGTTTTTT.

The sample holds one count of this clone. The V and J genes are TRBV4-2 and TRBJ1-3; D unresolved. Trimming removed 0 bases at V and 2 bases at J, with 5 bases between. Germline CDR1 and CDR2: LGHNA and YNFKEQ. The CDR3 contains 14 residues. The CDR3 spells CASSQEDAGNTIYF. Written as DNA, the CDR3 is TGTGCCAGCAGCCAAGAAGATGCTGGAAACACCATATATTTT.